This TCR beta chain derives from a study of T cells after yellow fever vaccination. Points from the study as a whole: By day 5 rather than day 15, the secondary response had peaked, though it was weaker. The CD4 and CD8 compartments had a small share of their clonotypes in common.

V lost 7 bases and J lost 4, with 17 bases in between. CDR3 length: 14 amino acids. Germline values: CDR1 SNHLY, CDR2 FYNNEI. This clonotype was observed at least ten times. Antigen: not known. TCRdb reanalysed the 5' RACE reads using MiXCR and keeps one entry per CDR3 protein. This sample has 90,000 to 130,000 distinct CDR3 sequences, with approximately 8.4% found just once. The J gene is TRBJ2-7, the V gene TRBV2; the D gene is possibly TRBD2 (5 bases). The sample was CD8+ T cells sorted from PBMCs, taken 45 days after the yellow fever booster vaccination. This clonotype was obtained from a young man who received the YFV17D yellow fever vaccine. CDR3 residues: CASTVTGLTYEQYF. CDR3 DNA: TGTGCCAGCACAGTGACGGGGTTGACGTACGAGCAGTACTTC.